The clone carrying this T cell receptor beta chain was counted only a few times. What it binds is unknown. Here immunoSEQ multiplex PCR was the method, and the copy in TCRdb shows in-frame clones only, minus some. This table holds 55,000 to 65,000 clones, 60% to 80% found once. The source of the sample is a study of a mutant IDH1 vaccine in newly diagnosed glioma. Time point given: week 47, end of study. Every vaccine dose comprised 300 ug of mutant IDH1 20-mer peptide plus topical imiquimod. The V gene's germline CDR1 is MNHEY and CDR2 SMNVEV (reference sequence). The length of the CDR3 is 12 residues. Trimming removed 10 bases at V and 3 bases at J, with 10 bases between.

Sequences were derived from PBMCs, sampled from a glioma patient whose treatment included an IDH1 peptide vaccine. V is TRBV27 and J is TRBJ2-1, with D unresolved. The sequence was obtained from a man between 50 and 59 years old with glioma. Here the CDR3 reads CATQHGYNEQFF. The DNA for the CDR3 is TGTGCCACCCAACACGGCTACAATGAGCAGTTCTTC.